The subject of this entry is one T cell receptor (beta chain). The antigen remains unidentified. Trimming cost V 0 bases and J 0 bases; bases outside gene matches: 4. Germline V gene lookup returns CDR1 SGHRS and CDR2 YFSETQ. This CDR3 is built from 17 residues. Produced via immunoSEQ multiplex PCR; TCRdb's table is partial and in-frame only. The repertoire holds some 110,000 clones, about 87% seen once, with more than 1.5% in the top ten. These data come from a study of cytomegalovirus exposure and HLA in healthy donors. Notes on the study in general: Across donors, most TCRs were seen rarely, yet some public ones were widespread. That first-cohort TCR clusters tended to co-occur in the roughly 130 validation repertoires was found in a later analysis.

Sequenced material: PBMCs. The chain employs TRBV5-1 and TRBJ2-2, with 8 bases that match TRBD1. The TCR was taken from a man in his late teens or twenties in good health and CMV-seronegative. The CDR3 here is CASSLVQGGSNTGELFF. Written as DNA, the CDR3 is TGCGCCAGCAGCTTGGTACAGGGGGGTTCGAACACCGGGGAGCTGTTTTTT. Together with reference TRBV5-1 and TRBJ2-2, the CDR3 gives the full variable domain: KAGVTQTPRYLIKTRGQQVTLSCSPISGHRSVSWYQQTPGQGLQFLFEYFSETQRNKGNFPGRFSGRQFSNSRSEMNVSTLELGDSALYLCASSLVQGGSNTGELFFGEGSRLTVL.